This T cell receptor beta chain derives from a study of control samples from healthy donors and cancer patients. TCRdb keeps only in-frame clones here, not all; method: immunoSEQ multiplex PCR. The sample has roughly 150,000 clones; around nine tenths are singletons. CDR1 is LGHDT and CDR2 is YNNKEL in the germline V gene (reference sequence). The CDR3 sequence is 15 residues long. V was shortened by 1 base and J by 8 bases, with 15 bases between the two germline ends. The source material was blood. The V and J genes are TRBV3-1 (or the pseudogene TRBV3-2) and TRBJ2-1; D remains unclear. The receptor was isolated from a man younger than 30 in good health. Here the CDR3 reads CASSQGITQQHEQFF. CDR3 sequence (DNA): TGTGCCAGCAGCCAAGGAATAACCCAGCAGCATGAGCAGTTCTTC.